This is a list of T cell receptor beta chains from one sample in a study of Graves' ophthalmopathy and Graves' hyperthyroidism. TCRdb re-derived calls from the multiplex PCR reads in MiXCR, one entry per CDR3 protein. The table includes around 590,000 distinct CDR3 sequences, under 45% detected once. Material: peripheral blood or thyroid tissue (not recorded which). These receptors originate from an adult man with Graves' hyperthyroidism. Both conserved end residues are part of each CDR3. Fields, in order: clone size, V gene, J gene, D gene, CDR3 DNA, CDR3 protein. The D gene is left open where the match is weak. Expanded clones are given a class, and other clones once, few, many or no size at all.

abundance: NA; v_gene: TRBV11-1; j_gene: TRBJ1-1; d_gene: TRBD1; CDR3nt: TGTGCCAGCAGCCCAGCCCGACAGGGGAACACTGAAGCTTTCTTT; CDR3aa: CASSPARQGNTEAFF
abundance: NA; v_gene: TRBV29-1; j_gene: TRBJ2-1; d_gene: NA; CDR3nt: TGCAGCGTTCCCCCCGGAGGCTTTGCGAAGGCGGATGAGCAGTTCTTC; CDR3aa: CSVPPGGFAKADEQFF
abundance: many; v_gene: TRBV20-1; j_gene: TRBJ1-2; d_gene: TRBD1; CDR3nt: TGCAGTGCTGGACCGGGACAGGGCCTCTATGGCTACACCTTC; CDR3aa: CSAGPGQGLYGYTF
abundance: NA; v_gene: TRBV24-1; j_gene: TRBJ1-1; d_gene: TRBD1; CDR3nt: TGTGCCTGGAGTGTGTCGAGGACAGGTGGTACTGAAGCTTTCTTT; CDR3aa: CAWSVSRTGGTEAFF
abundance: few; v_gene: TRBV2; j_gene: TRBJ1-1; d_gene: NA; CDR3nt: TGTGCCAGCAGTGTAAAGGGGCCGGGTGCTTTCTTT; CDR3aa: CASSVKGPGAFF
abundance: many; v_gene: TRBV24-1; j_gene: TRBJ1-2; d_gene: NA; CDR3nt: TGTGCCACCAGTGATTTCGATAACTATGGCTACACCTTC; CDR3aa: CATSDFDNYGYTF
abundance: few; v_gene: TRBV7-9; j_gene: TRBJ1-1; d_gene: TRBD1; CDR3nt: TGTGCCACAAGTCCGGGACAGGGGGACAACACTGAAGCTTTCTTT; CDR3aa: CATSPGQGDNTEAFF
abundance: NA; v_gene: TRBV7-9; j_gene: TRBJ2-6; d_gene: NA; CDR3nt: TGTGCCAGCAGCTCAGCGATAGGAGGTGCCAACGTCCTGACTTTC; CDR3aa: CASSSAIGGANVLTF
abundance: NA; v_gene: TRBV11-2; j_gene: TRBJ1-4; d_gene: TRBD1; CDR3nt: TGTGCCAGCAGCCCACAGGGGGCTAGGGAAAAACTGTTTTTT; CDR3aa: CASSPQGAREKLFF
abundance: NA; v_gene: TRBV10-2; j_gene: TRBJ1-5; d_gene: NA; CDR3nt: TGCGCCAGCAGTGCAAGGGGGGGGTATCAGCCCCAGCATTTT; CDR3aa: CASSARGGYQPQHF
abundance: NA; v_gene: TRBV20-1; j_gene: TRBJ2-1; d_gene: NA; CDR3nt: TGCAGTGCTAGAAGGGGTAGCGGACTCAACAATGAGCAGTTCTTC; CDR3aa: CSARRGSGLNNEQFF
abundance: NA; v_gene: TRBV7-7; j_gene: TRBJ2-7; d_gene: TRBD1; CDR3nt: TGTGCTAGCAGCGCCAACAGGGGAAGCTACGAGCAGTACTTC; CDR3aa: CASSANRGSYEQYF
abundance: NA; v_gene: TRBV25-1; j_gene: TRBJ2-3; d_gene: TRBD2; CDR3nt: TGTGCCAACAGTTTAGCGGGGGGAAGCACAGATACGCAGTATTTT; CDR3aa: CANSLAGGSTDTQYF
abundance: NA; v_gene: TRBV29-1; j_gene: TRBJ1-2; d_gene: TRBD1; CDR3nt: TGCAGTGATGGACAGGGGAACTATGGCTACACCTTC; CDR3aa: CSDGQGNYGYTF
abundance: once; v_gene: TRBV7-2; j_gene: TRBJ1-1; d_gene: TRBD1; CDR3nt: TGTGCCAGCAGCAGTACGACAGGGGGTGACACTGAAGCTTTCTTT; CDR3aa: CASSSTTGGDTEAFF
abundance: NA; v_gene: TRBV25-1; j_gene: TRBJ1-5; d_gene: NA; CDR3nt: TGTGCCCAAGGGGGAGATCATAGCAATCAGCCCCAGCATTTT; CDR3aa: CAQGGDHSNQPQHF
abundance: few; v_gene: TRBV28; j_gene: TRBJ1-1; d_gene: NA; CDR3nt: TGTGCCAGCAGTTCCCGGTCGAGGGGGGGCACTGAAGCTTTCTTT; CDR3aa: CASSSRSRGGTEAFF
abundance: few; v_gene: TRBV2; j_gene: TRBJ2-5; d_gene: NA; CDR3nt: TGTGCCAGCTCACCGAAATCGAGGCCAGAGACCCAGTACTTC; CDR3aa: CASSPKSRPETQYF
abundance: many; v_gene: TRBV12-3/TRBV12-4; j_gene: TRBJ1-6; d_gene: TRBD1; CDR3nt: TGTGCCGGCAGTTTACAGGGGACTACCTCACCCCTCCACTTT; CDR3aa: CAGSLQGTTSPLHF
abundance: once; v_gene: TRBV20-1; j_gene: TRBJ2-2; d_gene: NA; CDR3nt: TGCGGTGCTATTATAGCGGAACGGAACACCGGGGAGCTGTTTTTT; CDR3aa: CGAIIAERNTGELFF
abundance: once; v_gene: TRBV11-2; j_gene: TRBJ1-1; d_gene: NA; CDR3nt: TGTGCCAGCAGCTTAGAGCCTAGTAGGGACTCTGAAGCTTTCTTT; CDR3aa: CASSLEPSRDSEAFF
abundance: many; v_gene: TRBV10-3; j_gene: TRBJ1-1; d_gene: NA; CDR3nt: TGTGCCATTACGGACAGCTCGTATGGGAACACTGAAGCTTTCTTT; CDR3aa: CAITDSSYGNTEAFF
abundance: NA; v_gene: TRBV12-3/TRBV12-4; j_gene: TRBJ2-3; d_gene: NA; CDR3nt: TGTGCCAGCAGTTTAGCGTCGACGGGGTCTCGCACAGATACGCAGTATTTT; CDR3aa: CASSLASTGSRTDTQYF
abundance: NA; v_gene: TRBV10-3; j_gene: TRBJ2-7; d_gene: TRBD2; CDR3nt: TGTGCCAGCAGGTCTCGAAGACTAGCGGGAGCTCCCGACGAGCAGTACTTC; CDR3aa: CASRSRRLAGAPDEQYF
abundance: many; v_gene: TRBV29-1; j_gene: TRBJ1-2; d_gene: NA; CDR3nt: TGCAGCGTTGAAGTGGGTGAACCCAACTATGGCTACACCTTC; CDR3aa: CSVEVGEPNYGYTF
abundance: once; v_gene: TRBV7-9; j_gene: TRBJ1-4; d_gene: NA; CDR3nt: TGTGCCAGTAGCTTCTTCGGGCAGGGAGAGAGCTCGGATGAAAAACTGCTTTTT; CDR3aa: CASSFFGQGESSDEKLLF
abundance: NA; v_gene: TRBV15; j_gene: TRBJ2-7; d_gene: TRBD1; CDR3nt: TGTGCCACCAGCAGTGATGACAGGGGGTCGGCCTACGAGCAGTACTTC; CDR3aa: CATSSDDRGSAYEQYF
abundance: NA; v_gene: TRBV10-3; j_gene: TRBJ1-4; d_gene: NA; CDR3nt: TGTGCCATCAGTAGGGGCAGAACTAATGAAAAACTGTTTTTT; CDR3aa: CAISRGRTNEKLFF
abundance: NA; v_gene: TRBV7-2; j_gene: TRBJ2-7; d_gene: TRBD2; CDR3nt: TGCGCCAGCAGCTATCGGACTAGCGGGAGAGGATACGAGCGGTACTTC; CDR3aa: CASSYRTSGRGYERYF
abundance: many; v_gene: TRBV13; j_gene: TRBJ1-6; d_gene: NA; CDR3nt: TGTGCCAGCAGCTATTCGGGACGGCATAATTCACCCCTCCACTTT; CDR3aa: CASSYSGRHNSPLHF
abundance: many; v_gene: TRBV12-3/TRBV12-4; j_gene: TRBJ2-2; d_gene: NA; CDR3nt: TGTGCCAGCAGTTTATGGGGTCTGGGTACCGGGGAGCTGTTTTTT; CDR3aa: CASSLWGLGTGELFF
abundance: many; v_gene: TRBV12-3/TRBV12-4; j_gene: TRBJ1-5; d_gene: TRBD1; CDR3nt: TGTGCCAGCAGGGACCGCGGGACAGTCAATCAGCCCCAGCATTTT; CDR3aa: CASRDRGTVNQPQHF
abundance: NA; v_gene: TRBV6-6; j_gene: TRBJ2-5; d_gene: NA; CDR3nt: TGTGCCAGCAGTTACAGTGACAGCCCACTAGGGGAGACCCAGTACTTC; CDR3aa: CASSYSDSPLGETQYF
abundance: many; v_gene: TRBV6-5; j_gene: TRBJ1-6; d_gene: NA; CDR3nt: TGTGCCAGCAGTTACTCTCAGGGGCGCAGGAATTCACCCCTCCACTTT; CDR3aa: CASSYSQGRRNSPLHF
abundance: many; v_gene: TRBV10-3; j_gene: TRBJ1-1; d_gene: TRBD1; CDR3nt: TGTGCCATCAGTGAGGACAGGGGCCACACTGAAGCTTTCTTT; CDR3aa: CAISEDRGHTEAFF
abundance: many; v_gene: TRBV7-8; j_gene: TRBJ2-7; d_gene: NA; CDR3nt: TGTGCCAGCAGCTCCCTAGGGCCCTACGAGCAGTACTTC; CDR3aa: CASSSLGPYEQYF
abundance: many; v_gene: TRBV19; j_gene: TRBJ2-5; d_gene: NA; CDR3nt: TGTGCCAGTAGCCCCGAATGGGAAGAGACCCAGTACTTC; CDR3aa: CASSPEWEETQYF
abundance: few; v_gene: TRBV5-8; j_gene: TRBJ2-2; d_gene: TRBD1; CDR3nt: TGTGCCAGCAGCTGGACAGGGGTGGGCACCGGGGAGCTGTTTTTT; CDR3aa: CASSWTGVGTGELFF
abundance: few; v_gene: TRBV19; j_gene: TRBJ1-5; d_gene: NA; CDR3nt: TGTGCCAGTAGTCTTGACGGGAGGCAGCCCCAGCATTTT; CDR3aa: CASSLDGRQPQHF
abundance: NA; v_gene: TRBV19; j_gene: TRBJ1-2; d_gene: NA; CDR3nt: TGTGCCAGTAGTATTATCGGGGACCCCAGTGGCTACACCTTC; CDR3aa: CASSIIGDPSGYTF
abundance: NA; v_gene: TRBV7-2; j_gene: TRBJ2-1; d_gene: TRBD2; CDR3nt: TGTGCCAGCAGCCAGGGACTAGCGGGAGTTAGTGAGCAGTTCTTC; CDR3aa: CASSQGLAGVSEQFF
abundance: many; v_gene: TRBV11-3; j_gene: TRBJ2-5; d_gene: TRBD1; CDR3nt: TGTGCCAGCAGCCCATCCCCAGGGGGCCCCCAAGAGACCCAGTACTTC; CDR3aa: CASSPSPGGPQETQYF
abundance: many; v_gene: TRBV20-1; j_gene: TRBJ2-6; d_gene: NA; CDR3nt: TGCAGTGCTAGGCACATGGACTCTGGGGCCAACGTCCTGACTTTC; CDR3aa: CSARHMDSGANVLTF
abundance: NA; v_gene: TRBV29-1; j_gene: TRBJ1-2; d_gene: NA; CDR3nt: TGCAGCGTTGCGGCTAGCGGGTTGGGAGAGGGCTATGGCTACACCTTC; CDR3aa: CSVAASGLGEGYGYTF
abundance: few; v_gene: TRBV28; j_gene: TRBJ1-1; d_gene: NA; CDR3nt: TGTGCCAGCACCGACCCAGGGATTGGTACTGAAGCTTTCTTT; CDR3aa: CASTDPGIGTEAFF
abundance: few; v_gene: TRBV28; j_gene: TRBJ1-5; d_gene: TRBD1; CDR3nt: TGTGCCAGCAGTGGAACAGGGGGATCTCAGCCCCAGCATTTT; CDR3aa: CASSGTGGSQPQHF
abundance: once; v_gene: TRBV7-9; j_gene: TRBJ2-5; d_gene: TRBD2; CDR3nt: TGTGCCAGCAGCTTAGCCTCCGGGGGGGCAGGCGGAAAGACCCAGTACTTC; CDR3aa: CASSLASGGAGGKTQYF
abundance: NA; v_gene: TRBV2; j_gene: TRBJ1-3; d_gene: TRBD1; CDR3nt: TGTGCCAGCGGCCACCTCTGGGACAGGGGGCTCAGGGGAAACACCATATATTTT; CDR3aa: CASGHLWDRGLRGNTIYF
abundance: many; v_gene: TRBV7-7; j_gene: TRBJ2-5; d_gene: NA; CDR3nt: TGTGCTAGCAGCCCCTCACAGGTTCGAGAGACCCAGTACTTC; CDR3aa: CASSPSQVRETQYF
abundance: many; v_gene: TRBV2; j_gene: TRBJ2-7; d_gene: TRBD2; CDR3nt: TGTGCCAGCCCCAGCGGGAGAGGACCCCGCGAGCAGTACTTC; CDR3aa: CASPSGRGPREQYF
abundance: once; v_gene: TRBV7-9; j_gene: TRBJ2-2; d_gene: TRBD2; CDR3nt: TGTGCCAGCAGCCGCGGGACTAGCGGGAGTAGGTACACCGGGGAGCTGTTTTTT; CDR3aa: CASSRGTSGSRYTGELFF
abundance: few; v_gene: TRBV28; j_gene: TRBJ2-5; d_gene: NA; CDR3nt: TGTGCCAGCAGTTTAGGCGGACAGATACAAGAGACCCAGTACTTC; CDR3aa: CASSLGGQIQETQYF
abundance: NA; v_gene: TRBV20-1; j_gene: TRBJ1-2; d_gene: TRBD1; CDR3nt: TGCAGTGCTAGACCGGGACAGGGTGGCCCCTCTAACTATGGCTACACCTTC; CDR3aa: CSARPGQGGPSNYGYTF
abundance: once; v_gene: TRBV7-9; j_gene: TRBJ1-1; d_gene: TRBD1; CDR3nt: TGTGCCAGCAGCCCCGGGACAGGAAGAGAAGCTTTCTTT; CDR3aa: CASSPGTGREAFF
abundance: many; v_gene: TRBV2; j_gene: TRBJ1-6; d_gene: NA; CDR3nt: TGTGCCAGCAGTGATCTCGGCGGCGGTGGCTATAATTCACCCCTCCACTTT; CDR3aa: CASSDLGGGGYNSPLHF
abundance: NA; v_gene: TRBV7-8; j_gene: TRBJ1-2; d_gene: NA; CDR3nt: TGTGCCAGCAGCTTAAGCAGGGTAGTCGATGGCTACACCTTC; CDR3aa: CASSLSRVVDGYTF
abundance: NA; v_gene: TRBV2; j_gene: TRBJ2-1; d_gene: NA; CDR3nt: TGTGCCAGCAGCGCAATCCCATACAATGAGCAGTTCTTC; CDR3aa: CASSAIPYNEQFF
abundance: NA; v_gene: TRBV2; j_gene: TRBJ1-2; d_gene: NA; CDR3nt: TGTGCCAGCGTTGAAGGGGGGGCAGACTATGGCTACACCTTC; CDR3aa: CASVEGGADYGYTF
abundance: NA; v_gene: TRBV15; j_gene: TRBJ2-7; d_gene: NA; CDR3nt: TGTGCCACCAGCATTCGACAGAGCTACGAGCAGTACTTC; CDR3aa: CATSIRQSYEQYF
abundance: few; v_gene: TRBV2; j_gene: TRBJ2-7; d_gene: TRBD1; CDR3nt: TGTGCCAGCAGCTTGGGACAGGAGATATACGAGCAGTACTTC; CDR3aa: CASSLGQEIYEQYF